The rows below give T cell receptor beta chains drawn from one sample of a study of blood T cells in healthy people across ages. TCRdb itself ran the 5' RACE reads through MiXCR, one entry per CDR3 protein. The data show fewer than 2,000,000 distinct CDR3 sequences, about 35% seen once. Sequenced input: blood. The receptors shown here come from a woman in her 30s in good health. The CDR3 runs from the conserved cysteine through the conserved F or W. Fields, in order: J gene, clone size, D gene, V gene, CDR3 length, CDR3 DNA, CDR3 protein. D genes are given only for firm matches. A clone size is listed for some rows: how often the clone was seen (once, few, many), or a class if it is expanded.

j_call: TRBJ2-1
clone_size: -
d_call: -
v_call: TRBV5-1
cdr3_length: 16
cdr3_nt: TGCGCCAGCAGCGCCGGACTTGGTCCCCTTGGTAATGAGCAGTTCTTC
cdr3_aa: CASSAGLGPLGNEQFF

j_call: TRBJ2-3
clone_size: -
d_call: -
v_call: TRBV4-1
cdr3_length: 14
cdr3_nt: TGCGCCAGCAGCCAGGGGATATTCTCAGATACGCAGTATTTT
cdr3_aa: CASSQGIFSDTQYF

j_call: TRBJ1-1
clone_size: few
d_call: -
v_call: TRBV5-1
cdr3_length: 13
cdr3_nt: TGCGCCAGCCACAGGGAGCGGAACACTGAAGCTTTCTTT
cdr3_aa: CASHRERNTEAFF

j_call: TRBJ1-6
clone_size: -
d_call: TRBD1
v_call: TRBV11-2
cdr3_length: 15
cdr3_nt: TGTGCCAGCAGTTATCTCCGACAGGGAAGGACACCCCTCCACTTT
cdr3_aa: CASSYLRQGRTPLHF

j_call: TRBJ1-5
clone_size: many
d_call: -
v_call: TRBV28
cdr3_length: 12
cdr3_nt: TGTGCCAGCAGCTGGAGCAATCAGCCCCAGCATTTT
cdr3_aa: CASSWSNQPQHF

j_call: TRBJ2-1
clone_size: -
d_call: -
v_call: TRBV9
cdr3_length: 14
cdr3_nt: TGTGCCAGCAGCGTAGTTGTAGATAACAATGAGCAGTTCTTC
cdr3_aa: CASSVVVDNNEQFF

j_call: TRBJ2-3
clone_size: -
d_call: -
v_call: TRBV20-1
cdr3_length: 15
cdr3_nt: TGCAGTGCCGAAGAGGCAGGGCGTGGAACAGATACGCAGTATTTT
cdr3_aa: CSAEEAGRGTDTQYF

j_call: TRBJ2-3
clone_size: -
d_call: TRBD2
v_call: TRBV12-3/TRBV12-4
cdr3_length: 18
cdr3_nt: TGTGCCTCTCGGCCGTCTAGCGGGAGTTGGGTAGGCACAGATACGCAGTATTTT
cdr3_aa: CASRPSSGSWVGTDTQYF

j_call: TRBJ2-1
clone_size: -
d_call: TRBD2
v_call: TRBV3-1
cdr3_length: 15
cdr3_nt: TGTGCCAGCAGCCATCTAGCGGGAGGTCACAATGAGCAGTTCTTC
cdr3_aa: CASSHLAGGHNEQFF

j_call: TRBJ2-7
clone_size: -
d_call: -
v_call: TRBV15
cdr3_length: 16
cdr3_nt: TGTGCCACCAGCAGAGATTTCGCCCCGGGCAGCTACGAGCAGTACTTC
cdr3_aa: CATSRDFAPGSYEQYF

j_call: TRBJ2-7
clone_size: few
d_call: -
v_call: TRBV7-8
cdr3_length: 15
cdr3_nt: TGTGCCAGCAGCTTTCACCGGGACACTCACTACGAGCAGTACTTC
cdr3_aa: CASSFHRDTHYEQYF

j_call: TRBJ1-2
clone_size: -
d_call: TRBD1
v_call: TRBV7-8
cdr3_length: 15
cdr3_nt: TGTGCCAGCAGCTTAACGGTACAGGGGTGGACTGGCTACACCTTC
cdr3_aa: CASSLTVQGWTGYTF

j_call: TRBJ1-3
clone_size: -
d_call: TRBD1
v_call: TRBV6-1
cdr3_length: 16
cdr3_nt: TGTGCCAGCACCTTGAGGACAGGCACCTCTGGAAACACCATATATTTT
cdr3_aa: CASTLRTGTSGNTIYF

j_call: TRBJ2-2
clone_size: few
d_call: -
v_call: TRBV20-1
cdr3_length: 13
cdr3_nt: TGCAGTGCGGTGAAGGGCAAGGCCGGGGAGCTGTTTTTT
cdr3_aa: CSAVKGKAGELFF

j_call: TRBJ2-1
clone_size: -
d_call: -
v_call: TRBV9
cdr3_length: 13
cdr3_nt: TGTGCCAGCAGTCGGAGCTGGGGCAATGAGCAGTTCTTC
cdr3_aa: CASSRSWGNEQFF